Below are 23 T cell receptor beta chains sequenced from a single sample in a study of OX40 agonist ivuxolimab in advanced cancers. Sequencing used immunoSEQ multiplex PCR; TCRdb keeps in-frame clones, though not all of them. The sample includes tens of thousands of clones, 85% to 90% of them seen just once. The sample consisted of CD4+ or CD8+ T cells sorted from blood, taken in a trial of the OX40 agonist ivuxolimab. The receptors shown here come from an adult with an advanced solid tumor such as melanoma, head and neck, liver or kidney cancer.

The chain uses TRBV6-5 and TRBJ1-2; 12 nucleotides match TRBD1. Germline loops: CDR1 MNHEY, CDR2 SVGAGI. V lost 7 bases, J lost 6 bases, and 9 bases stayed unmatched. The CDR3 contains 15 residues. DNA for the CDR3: TGTGCCAGCAAACTCCGGGACAGGGGGCCCAATGGCTACACCTTC. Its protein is CASKLRDRGPNGYTF.

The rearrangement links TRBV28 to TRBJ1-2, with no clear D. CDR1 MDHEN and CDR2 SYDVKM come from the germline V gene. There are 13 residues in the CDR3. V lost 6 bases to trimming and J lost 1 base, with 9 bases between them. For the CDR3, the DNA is TGTGCCAGCAGGCGAGGTCTTAACTATGGCTACACCTTC. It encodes CASRRGLNYGYTF.

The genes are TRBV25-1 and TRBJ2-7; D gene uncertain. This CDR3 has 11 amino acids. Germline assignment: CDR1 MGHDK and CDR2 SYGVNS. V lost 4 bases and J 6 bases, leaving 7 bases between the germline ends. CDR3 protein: CASSATSEQYF. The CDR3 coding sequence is TGTGCCAGCAGTGCAACCTCCGAGCAGTACTTC.

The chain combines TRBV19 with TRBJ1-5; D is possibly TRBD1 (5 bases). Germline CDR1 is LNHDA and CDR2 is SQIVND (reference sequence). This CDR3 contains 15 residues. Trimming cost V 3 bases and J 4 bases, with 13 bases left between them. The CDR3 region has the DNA TGTGCCAGTAGTATTTCCAGGGCAAAAAATCAGCCCCAGCATTTT. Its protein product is CASSISRAKNQPQHF.

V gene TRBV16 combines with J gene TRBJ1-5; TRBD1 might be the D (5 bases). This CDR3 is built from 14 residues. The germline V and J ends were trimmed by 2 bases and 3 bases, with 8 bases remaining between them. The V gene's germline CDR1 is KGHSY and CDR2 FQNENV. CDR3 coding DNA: TGTGCCAGCAGCCAACGACAGACCAATCAGCCCCAGCATTTT. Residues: CASSQRQTNQPQHF.

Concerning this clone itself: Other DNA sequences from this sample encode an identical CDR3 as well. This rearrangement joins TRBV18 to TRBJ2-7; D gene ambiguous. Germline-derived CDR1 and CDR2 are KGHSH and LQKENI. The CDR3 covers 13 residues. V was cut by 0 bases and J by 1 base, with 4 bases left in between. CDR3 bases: TGTGCCAGCTCACCACCAGGGTCCTACGAGCAGTACTTC. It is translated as CASSPPGSYEQYF.

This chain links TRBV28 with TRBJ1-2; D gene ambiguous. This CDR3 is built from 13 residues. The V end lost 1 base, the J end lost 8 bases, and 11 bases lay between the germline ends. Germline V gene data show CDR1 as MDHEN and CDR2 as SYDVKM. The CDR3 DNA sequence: TGTGCCAGCAGTTTATCGGCCCAGTGGGGCTACACCTTC. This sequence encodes CASSLSAQWGYTF.

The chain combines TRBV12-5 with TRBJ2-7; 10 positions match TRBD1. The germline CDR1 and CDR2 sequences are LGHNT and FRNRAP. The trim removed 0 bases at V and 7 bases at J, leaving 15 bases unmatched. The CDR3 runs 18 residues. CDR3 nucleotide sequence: TGTGCTAGTGGTTTGGTCCGAACCGGGACAGGGGTCTCGGGGGAGCAGTACTTC. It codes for CASGLVRTGTGVSGEQYF.

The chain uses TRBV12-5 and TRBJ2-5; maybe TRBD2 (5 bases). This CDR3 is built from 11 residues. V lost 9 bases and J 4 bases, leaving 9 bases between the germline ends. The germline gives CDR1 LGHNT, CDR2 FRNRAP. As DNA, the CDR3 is TGTGCTAGCGGGGTGGTAGAGACCCAGTACTTC. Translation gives CASGVVETQYF.

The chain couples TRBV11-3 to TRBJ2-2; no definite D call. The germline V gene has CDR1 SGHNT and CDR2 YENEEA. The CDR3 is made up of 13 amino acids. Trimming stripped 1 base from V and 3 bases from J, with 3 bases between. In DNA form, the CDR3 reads TGTGCCAGCAGCTTAGGCTACACCGGGGAGCTGTTTTTT. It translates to CASSLGYTGELFF.

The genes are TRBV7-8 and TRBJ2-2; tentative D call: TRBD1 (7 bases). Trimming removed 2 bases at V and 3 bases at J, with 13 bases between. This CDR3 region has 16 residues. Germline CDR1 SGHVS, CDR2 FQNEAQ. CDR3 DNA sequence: TGTGCCAGCAGCTTACGGGCCAGGGGGGACACCGGGGAGCTGTTTTTT. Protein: CASSLRARGDTGELFF.

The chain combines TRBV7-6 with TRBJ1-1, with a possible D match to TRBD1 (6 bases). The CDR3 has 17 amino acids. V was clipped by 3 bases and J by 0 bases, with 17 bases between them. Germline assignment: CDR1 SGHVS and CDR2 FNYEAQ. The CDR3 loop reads CASSLNELQGMNTEAFF. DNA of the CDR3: TGTGCCAGCAGCTTGAATGAATTACAGGGCATGAACACTGAAGCTTTCTTT.

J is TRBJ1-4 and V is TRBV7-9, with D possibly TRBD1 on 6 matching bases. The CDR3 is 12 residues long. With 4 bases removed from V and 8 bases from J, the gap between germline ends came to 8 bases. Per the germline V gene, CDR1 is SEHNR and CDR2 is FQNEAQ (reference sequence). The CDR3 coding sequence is TGTGCCAGCAGCTGGGACACCGAAAAACTGTTTTTT. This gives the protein CASSWDTEKLFF.

The CDR3 loop reads CASSWRAGIMNTEAFF. CDR3 coding DNA: TGTGCCAGCAGCTGGAGGGCAGGGATCATGAACACTGAAGCTTTCTTT. The J gene is TRBJ1-1, the V gene TRBV13; D is possibly TRBD1 (5 bases). V lost 4 bases and J lost 0, with 15 bases in between. Germline-derived CDR1 and CDR2 are PRHDT and FYEKMQ (reference sequence). This CDR3 comprises 16 residues.

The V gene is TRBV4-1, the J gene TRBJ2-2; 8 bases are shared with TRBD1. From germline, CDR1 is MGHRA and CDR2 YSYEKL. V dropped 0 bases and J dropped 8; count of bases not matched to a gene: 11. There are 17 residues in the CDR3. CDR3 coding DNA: TGCGCCAGCAGCCAAGATCCACCGACAGGGGTGATGGGGGAGCTGTTTTTT. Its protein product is CASSQDPPTGVMGELFF.

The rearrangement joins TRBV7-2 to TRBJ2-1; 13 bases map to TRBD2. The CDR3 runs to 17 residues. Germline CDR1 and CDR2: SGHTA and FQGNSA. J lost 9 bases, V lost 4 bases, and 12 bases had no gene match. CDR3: CASSSPPPRTSGGEQFF. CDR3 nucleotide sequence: TGTGCCAGCAGCTCCCCTCCCCCTAGGACTAGCGGGGGTGAGCAGTTCTTC.

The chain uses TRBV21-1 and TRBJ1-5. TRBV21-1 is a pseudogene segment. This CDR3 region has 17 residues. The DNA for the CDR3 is TGTGCCAGCAGCGCGCCGGCTCAGAGGTCGGACAATCAGCCCCAGCATTTT. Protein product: CASSAPAQRSDNQPQHF.

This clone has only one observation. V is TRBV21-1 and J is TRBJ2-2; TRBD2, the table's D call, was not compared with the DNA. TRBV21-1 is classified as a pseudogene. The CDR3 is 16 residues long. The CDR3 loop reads CASPKGVWVGTGELFF. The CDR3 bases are TGTGCCAGCCCTAAAGGAGTATGGGTAGGCACCGGGGAGCTGTTTTTT.

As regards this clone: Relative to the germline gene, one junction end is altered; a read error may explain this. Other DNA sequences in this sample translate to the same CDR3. The CDR3 coding sequence is TGTGCCAGCAGTCTATCCGCGTCTAGGTCCGATTCACCCCTCCACTTT. Translated, it gives CASSLSASRSDSPLHF. The chain is built from TRBV27 and TRBJ1-6; no definite D call. This CDR3 has 16 amino acids. Germline V gene data show CDR1 as MNHEY and CDR2 as SMNVEV (reference sequence).

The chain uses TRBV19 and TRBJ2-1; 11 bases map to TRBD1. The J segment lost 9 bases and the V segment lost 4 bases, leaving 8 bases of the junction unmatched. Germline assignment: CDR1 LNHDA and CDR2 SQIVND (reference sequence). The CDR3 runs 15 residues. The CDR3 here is CASSKGGTGGSEQFF. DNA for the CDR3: TGTGCCAGTAGTAAGGGCGGGACAGGGGGGAGTGAGCAGTTCTTC.

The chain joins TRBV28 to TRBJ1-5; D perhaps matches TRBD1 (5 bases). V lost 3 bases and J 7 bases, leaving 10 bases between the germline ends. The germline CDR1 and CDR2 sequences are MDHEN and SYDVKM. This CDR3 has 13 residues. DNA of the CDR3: TGTGCCAGCAGTTTGGGGGGGTCGCAGCCCCAGCATTTT. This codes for CASSLGGSQPQHF.

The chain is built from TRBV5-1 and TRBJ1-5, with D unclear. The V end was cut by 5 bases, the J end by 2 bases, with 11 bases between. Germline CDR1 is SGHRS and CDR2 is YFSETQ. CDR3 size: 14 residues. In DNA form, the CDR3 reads TGCGCCAGCAGTCTGGACGGGGGCAATCAGCCCCAGCATTTT. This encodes CASSLDGGNQPQHF.

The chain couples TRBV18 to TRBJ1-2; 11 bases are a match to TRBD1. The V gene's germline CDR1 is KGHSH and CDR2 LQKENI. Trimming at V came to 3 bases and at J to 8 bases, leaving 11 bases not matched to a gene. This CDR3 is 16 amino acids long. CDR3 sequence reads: CASSPPNGQGAGGYTF. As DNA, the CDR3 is TGTGCCAGCTCACCTCCGAATGGACAGGGGGCAGGGGGCTACACCTTC.